This is a list of T cell receptor beta chains from one sample in a study of T cell responses to AZD1222 COVID-19 vaccine. Here immunoSEQ multiplex PCR was the method, and the copy in TCRdb shows in-frame clones only, minus some. The table includes some 150,000 clones, 85% to 95% detected once. Material: peripheral blood, obtained on day 0 of AZD1222 vaccination. The receptors derive from an adult in good health. The CDR3 runs from the conserved cysteine through the conserved F or W. A D gene is named only where the DNA matches it firmly. Size is omitted from some rows. Given values are once, few, many or a class for expanded clones.

d_call: .; j_call: TRBJ2-7; clone_size: .; v_call: TRBV5-3; cdr3_nt: TGTGCCAGAAGCTTCCCCAGCGGTCGGGCTTACTTC; cdr3_aa: CARSFPSGRAYF
d_call: TRBD2; j_call: TRBJ2-1; clone_size: .; v_call: TRBV30; cdr3_nt: TGTGCCTGGAGTGTACGGGGGGTACTTTACAATGAGCAGTTCTTC; cdr3_aa: CAWSVRGVLYNEQFF
d_call: .; j_call: TRBJ1-1; clone_size: .; v_call: TRBV5-6; cdr3_nt: TGTGCCAGCACCCGAGGAGCTGAAGCTTTCTTT; cdr3_aa: CASTRGAEAFF
d_call: TRBD2; j_call: TRBJ2-1; clone_size: .; v_call: TRBV7-7; cdr3_nt: TGTGCTAGCAGCCCGGGACTAGCGGGGGGCCACAATGAGCAGTTCTTC; cdr3_aa: CASSPGLAGGHNEQFF
d_call: .; j_call: TRBJ1-2; clone_size: .; v_call: TRBV11-3; cdr3_nt: TGTGCCAGCAGCCTATTTACGGGGGGCGCAAATGGCTACACCTTC; cdr3_aa: CASSLFTGGANGYTF
d_call: .; j_call: TRBJ1-1; clone_size: .; v_call: TRBV5-1; cdr3_nt: TGCGCCAGCCAAGCGTGGCAGAACACTGAAGCTTTCTTT; cdr3_aa: CASQAWQNTEAFF
d_call: TRBD2; j_call: TRBJ2-2; clone_size: .; v_call: TRBV7-8; cdr3_nt: TGTGCCAGCAGCTCCCTCTCAGGGGTCGCGGGGGGGTACACCGGGGAGCTGTTTTTT; cdr3_aa: CASSSLSGVAGGYTGELFF
d_call: TRBD2; j_call: TRBJ2-7; clone_size: .; v_call: TRBV5-4; cdr3_nt: TGTGCCAGCAGCCTGGGGGGAGGGTCCGAGCAGTACTTC; cdr3_aa: CASSLGGGSEQYF
d_call: TRBD1; j_call: TRBJ1-5; clone_size: .; v_call: TRBV6-5; cdr3_nt: TGTGCCAGCAGCCGACGGGACAGGGCAAATCAGCCCCAGCATTTT; cdr3_aa: CASSRRDRANQPQHF
d_call: .; j_call: TRBJ1-6; clone_size: once; v_call: TRBV6-6; cdr3_nt: TGTGCCAGCAGTTACGCAAACAGGGATTCACCCCTCCACTTT; cdr3_aa: CASSYANRDSPLHF
d_call: .; j_call: TRBJ1-6; clone_size: .; v_call: TRBV6-2/TRBV6-3; cdr3_nt: TGTGCCAGCAGTTACTCGAAGGGGGAAGGCCATATACCCCTCCACTTT; cdr3_aa: CASSYSKGEGHIPLHF
d_call: .; j_call: TRBJ1-1; clone_size: .; v_call: TRBV5-1; cdr3_nt: TGCGCCAGTCAAACCAGGGGAGGGGCTGAAGCTTTCTTT; cdr3_aa: CASQTRGGAEAFF
d_call: .; j_call: TRBJ1-3; clone_size: .; v_call: TRBV2; cdr3_nt: TGTGCCAGCAATACCCAGGGAGGCTCTGGAAACACCATATATTTT; cdr3_aa: CASNTQGGSGNTIYF
d_call: .; j_call: TRBJ1-1; clone_size: .; v_call: TRBV3-1/TRBV3-2; cdr3_nt: TGTGCCAGCAGCGACTACGGGGGGCAGAATGAAGCTTTCTTT; cdr3_aa: CASSDYGGQNEAFF
d_call: .; j_call: TRBJ2-5; clone_size: .; v_call: TRBV7-8; cdr3_nt: TGTGCCAGCAGCTTATCGGGGGCGGGAGAGACCCAGTACTTC; cdr3_aa: CASSLSGAGETQYF
d_call: .; j_call: TRBJ1-1; clone_size: .; v_call: TRBV6-5; cdr3_nt: TGTGCCAGCAGGGCCGACGTAGCGGGCACTGAAGCTTTCTTT; cdr3_aa: CASRADVAGTEAFF
d_call: .; j_call: TRBJ2-7; clone_size: .; v_call: TRBV2; cdr3_nt: TGTGCCAGCGGGGGGAACTCCTACGAGCAGTACTTC; cdr3_aa: CASGGNSYEQYF
d_call: .; j_call: TRBJ2-3; clone_size: once; v_call: TRBV7-9; cdr3_nt: TGTGCCAGCAGGCTAACGGGGGGCGCCTCAGATACGCAGTATTTT; cdr3_aa: CASRLTGGASDTQYF